A single sample gave rise to the 9 T cell receptor beta chains below, sequenced in a study of CD8 T cells in ankylosing spondylitis. The antigens these receptors bind are not known. Overall study findings and caveats: Among TCR beta sequences, a motif of several highly homologous variants appeared characteristic of ankylosing spondylitis blood.

TCRdb ran MiXCR on the 5' RACE reads and lists one entry per CDR3 protein. This sample carries roughly 700,000 distinct CDR3 sequences, under 20% of them seen once, and the ten largest clones take over 15%. Source material: blood, either unsorted or a sorted T cell fraction (not recorded which). The receptor set was obtained from a male donor with ankylosing spondylitis.

This chain joins TRBV5-1 and TRBJ2-7; no reliable D call. Germline assignment: CDR1 SGHRS and CDR2 YFSETQ. This CDR3 is 15 amino acids long. V was clipped by 0 bases and J by 3 bases, with 13 bases between them. CDR3 protein: CASSLAPGLNYEQYF. For the CDR3, the DNA is TGCGCCAGCAGCTTGGCCCCGGGCCTTAACTACGAGCAGTACTTC.

This clonotype appeared a few times. V gene TRBV5-1 combines with J gene TRBJ1-1; D possibly corresponds to TRBD1 (5 bases). The CDR3 totals 14 residues. Germline loops: CDR1 SGHRS, CDR2 YFSETQ. Trimming cost V 5 bases and J 8 bases, with 19 bases left between them. The CDR3 DNA follows: TGCGCCAGCAGGGACCCCTTCAAGGGGTCAGAAGCTTTCTTT. It yields the protein CASRDPFKGSEAFF.

This chain links TRBV20-1 with TRBJ1-1, with a tentative D call TRBD1 (6 bases). Germline V gene data show CDR1 as DFQATT and CDR2 as SNEGSKA (reference sequence). V was trimmed by 6 bases and J by 5 bases, leaving 13 bases between them. This CDR3 is 12 amino acids long. Written as DNA, the CDR3 is TGCAGTGCAACCCCAGGGGTTACTGAAGCTTTCTTT. Translating gives CSATPGVTEAFF.

Ten or more counts support this clonotype. This chain joins TRBV2 and TRBJ2-1, with D maybe TRBD2 (5 bases). The CDR3 is 13 amino acids. Looked up from germline, CDR1 is SNHLY and CDR2 is FYNNEI. V was pared by 9 bases and J by 6 bases, with 15 bases between. CDR3 bases: TGTGCCAGTGTAACCGACGGACTCAATGAGCAGTTCTTC. Translation gives CASVTDGLNEQFF.

The rearrangement links TRBV6-5 to TRBJ2-2; perhaps D is TRBD1 or TRBD2 (7 bases each). CDR1 and CDR2 (germline): MNHEY, SVGAGI. V lost 4 bases, J lost 6 bases, and 15 bases lay in between. The CDR3 has 15 amino acids. Here the CDR3 reads CASSSPTGRAGELFF. Here the CDR3 DNA reads TGTGCCAGCAGTTCCCCGACAGGGAGGGCCGGGGAGCTGTTTTTT.

This sequence joins TRBV11-2 and TRBJ2-1; 7 bases agree with TRBD2. The CDR3 consists of 13 residues. Trimming removed 5 bases from V and 8 bases from J; junction bases left unmatched: 6. Per germline, CDR1 SGHAT and CDR2 FQNNGV. The CDR3 DNA sequence: TGTGCCAGCAGCAACGGACTAGTCTATGAGCAGTTCTTC. Translated, it gives CASSNGLVYEQFF. The variable domain in full, completed from reference TRBV11-2 and TRBJ2-1, reads EAGVAQSPRYKIIEKRQSVAFWCNPISGHATLYWYQQILGQGPKLLIQFQNNGVVDDSQLPKDRFSAERLKGVDSTLKIQPAKLEDSAVYLCASSNGLVYEQFFGPGTRLTVL.

This chain connects TRBV7-8 to TRBJ2-3; D may match TRBD1 or TRBD2 (5 bases each). The CDR3 contains 15 residues. Germline V gene data show CDR1 as SGHVS and CDR2 as FQNEAQ. Trimming stripped 2 bases from V and 2 bases from J, with 11 bases between. The CDR3 here is CASSLLQGDTDTQYF. The CDR3 nucleotides read TGTGCCAGCAGCTTACTGCAGGGAGACACAGATACGCAGTATTTT.

The chain combines TRBV12-3 or TRBV12-4 with TRBJ1-2; TRBD1 aligns across 7 bases. J lost 5 bases, V lost 8 bases, and 5 bases had no gene match. The CDR3 sequence is 12 residues long. The CDR3 is CASGPGQYGYTF. CDR3 sequence (DNA): TGTGCCAGCGGTCCGGGACAGTATGGCTACACCTTC.

This sequence joins TRBV6-1 and TRBJ2-1, with TRBD2 matching 15 bases. Germline V gene data show CDR1 as MNHNS and CDR2 as SASEGT. The CDR3 covers 19 residues. The trim removed 6 bases at V and 4 bases at J, leaving 13 bases unmatched. CDR3 loop: CASRNVGGLAGGPYNEQFF. The CDR3 bases are TGTGCCAGCAGGAACGTGGGGGGACTAGCGGGAGGCCCATACAATGAGCAGTTCTTC.